This note documents a single T cell receptor (beta chain) sequence. Sequencing was performed with immunoSEQ multiplex PCR; in TCRdb, only in-frame clones are kept and a portion is missing. This repertoire shows about 93,000 clones, around 92% found once; its top ten account for 2% to 2.5%. This record comes from a study of T cell changes during pregnancy in multiple sclerosis. The length of the CDR3 is 13 residues. V gave up 3 bases and J gave up 1 base, with 7 bases separating them. CDR1 is SNHLY, CDR2 FYNNEI, per germline. V usage is TRBV2 and J usage is TRBJ2-7, with TRBD2 as a possible D gene (5 bases). Sample: peripheral blood, taken after pregnancy. The source of this sequence is a female donor with multiple sclerosis, enrolled in a pregnancy study. In DNA form, the CDR3 reads TGTGCCAGCAGTGAGGAGGAGTCCTACGAGCAGTACTTC. Translated, it gives CASSEEESYEQYF.